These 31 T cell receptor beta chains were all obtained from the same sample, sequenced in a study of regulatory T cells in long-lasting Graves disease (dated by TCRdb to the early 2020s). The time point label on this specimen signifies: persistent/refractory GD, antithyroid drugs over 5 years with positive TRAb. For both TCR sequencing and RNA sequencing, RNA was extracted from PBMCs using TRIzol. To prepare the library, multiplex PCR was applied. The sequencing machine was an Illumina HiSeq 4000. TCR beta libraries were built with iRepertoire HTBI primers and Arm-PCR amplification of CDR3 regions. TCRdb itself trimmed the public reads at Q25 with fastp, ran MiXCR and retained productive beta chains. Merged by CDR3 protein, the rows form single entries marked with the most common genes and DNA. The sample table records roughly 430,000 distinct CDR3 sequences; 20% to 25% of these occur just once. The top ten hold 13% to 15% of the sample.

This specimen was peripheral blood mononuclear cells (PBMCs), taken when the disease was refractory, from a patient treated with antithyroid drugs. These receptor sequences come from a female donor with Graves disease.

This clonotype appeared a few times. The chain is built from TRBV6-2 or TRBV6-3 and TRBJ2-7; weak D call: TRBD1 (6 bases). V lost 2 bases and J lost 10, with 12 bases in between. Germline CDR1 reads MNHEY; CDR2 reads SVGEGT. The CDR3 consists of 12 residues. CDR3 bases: TGTGCCAGCAGTTACCACCAGGACAGACAGTACTTC. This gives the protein CASSYHQDRQYF.

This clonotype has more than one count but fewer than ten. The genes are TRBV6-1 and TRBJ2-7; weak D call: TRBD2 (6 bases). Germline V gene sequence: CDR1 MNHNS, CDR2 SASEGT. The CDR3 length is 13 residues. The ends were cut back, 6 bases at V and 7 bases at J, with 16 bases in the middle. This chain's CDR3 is CASSRLVSGEQYF. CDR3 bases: TGTGCCAGCAGCAGACTAGTTTCGGGGGAGCAGTACTTC.

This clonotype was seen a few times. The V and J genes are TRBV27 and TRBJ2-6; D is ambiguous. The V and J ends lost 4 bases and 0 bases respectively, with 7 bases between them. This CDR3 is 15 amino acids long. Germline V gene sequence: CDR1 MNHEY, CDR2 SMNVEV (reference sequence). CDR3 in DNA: TGTGCCAGCAGTTCGGTAAACTCTGGGGCCAACGTCCTGACTTTC. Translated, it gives CASSSVNSGANVLTF. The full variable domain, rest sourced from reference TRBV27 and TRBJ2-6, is EAQVTQNPRYLITVTGKKLTVTCSQNMNHEYMSWYRQDPGLGLRQIYYSMNVEVTDKGDVPEGYKVSRKEKRNFPLILESPSPNQTSLYFCASSSVNSGANVLTFGAGSRLTVL.

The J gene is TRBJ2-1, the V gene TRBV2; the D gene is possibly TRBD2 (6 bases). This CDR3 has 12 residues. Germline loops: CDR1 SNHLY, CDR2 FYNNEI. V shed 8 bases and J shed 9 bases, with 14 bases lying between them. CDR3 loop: CASQGVAAEQFF. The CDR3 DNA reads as TGTGCCAGCCAAGGGGTAGCGGCTGAGCAGTTCTTC. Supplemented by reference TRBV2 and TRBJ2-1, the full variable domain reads EPEVTQTPSHQVTQMGQEVILRCVPISNHLYFYWYRQILGQKVEFLVSFYNNEISEKSEIFDDQFSVERPDGSNFTLKIRSTKLEDSAMYFCASQGVAAEQFFGPGTRLTVL.

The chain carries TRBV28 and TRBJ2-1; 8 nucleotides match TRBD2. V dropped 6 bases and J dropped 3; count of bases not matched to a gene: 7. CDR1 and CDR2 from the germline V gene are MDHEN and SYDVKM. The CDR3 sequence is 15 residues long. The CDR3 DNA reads TGTGCCAGCAGCCTACTAGCGGACCTCTACAATGAGCAGTTCTTC. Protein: CASSLLADLYNEQFF.

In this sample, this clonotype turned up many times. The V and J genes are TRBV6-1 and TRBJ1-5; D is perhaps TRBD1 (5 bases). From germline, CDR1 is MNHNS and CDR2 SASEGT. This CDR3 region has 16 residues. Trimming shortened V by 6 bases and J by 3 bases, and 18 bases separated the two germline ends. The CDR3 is CASSVFRRGYNQPQHF. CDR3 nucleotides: TGTGCCAGCAGCGTCTTCAGGCGGGGCTACAATCAGCCCCAGCATTTT.

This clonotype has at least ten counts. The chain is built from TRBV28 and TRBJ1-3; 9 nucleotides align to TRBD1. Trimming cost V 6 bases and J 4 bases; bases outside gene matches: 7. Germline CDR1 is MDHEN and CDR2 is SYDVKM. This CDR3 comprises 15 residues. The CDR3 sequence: CASRVDRGIGNTIYF. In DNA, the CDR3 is TGTGCCAGCAGGGTCGACAGGGGGATCGGAAACACCATATATTTT. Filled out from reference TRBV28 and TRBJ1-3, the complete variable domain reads DVKVTQSSRYLVKRTGEKVFLECVQDMDHENMFWYRQDPGLGLRLIYFSYDVKMKEKGDIPEGYSVSREKKERFSLILESASTNQTSMYLCASRVDRGIGNTIYFGEGSWLTVV.

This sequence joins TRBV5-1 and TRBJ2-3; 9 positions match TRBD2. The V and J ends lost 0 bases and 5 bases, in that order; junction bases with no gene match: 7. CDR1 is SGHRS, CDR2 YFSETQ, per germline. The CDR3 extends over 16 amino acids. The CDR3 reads CASSLAGLAGRDTQYF. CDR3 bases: TGCGCCAGCAGCTTGGCCGGGCTAGCGGGACGAGATACGCAGTATTTT.

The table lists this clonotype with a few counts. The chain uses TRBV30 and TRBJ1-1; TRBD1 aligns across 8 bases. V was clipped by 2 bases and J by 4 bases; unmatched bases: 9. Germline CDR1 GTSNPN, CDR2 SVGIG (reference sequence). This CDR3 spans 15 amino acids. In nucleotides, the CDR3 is TGTGCCTGGAGTACGCAGGGGGCAGGGGGCACTGAAGCTTTCTTT. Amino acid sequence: CAWSTQGAGGTEAFF.

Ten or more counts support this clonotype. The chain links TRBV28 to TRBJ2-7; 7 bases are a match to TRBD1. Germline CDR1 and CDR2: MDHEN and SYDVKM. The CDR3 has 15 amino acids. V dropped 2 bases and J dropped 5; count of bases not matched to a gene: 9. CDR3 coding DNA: TGTGCCAGCAGTTTAGCCGACAGGGCCATGCACGAGCAGTACTTC. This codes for CASSLADRAMHEQYF.

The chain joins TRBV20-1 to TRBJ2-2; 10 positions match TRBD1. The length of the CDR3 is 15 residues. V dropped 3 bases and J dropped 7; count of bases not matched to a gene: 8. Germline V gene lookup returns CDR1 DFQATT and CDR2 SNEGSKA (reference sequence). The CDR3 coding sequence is TGCAGTGCTAGGGCGACAGGGGGCGGGTTCGGGGAGCTGTTTTTT. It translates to CSARATGGGFGELFF.

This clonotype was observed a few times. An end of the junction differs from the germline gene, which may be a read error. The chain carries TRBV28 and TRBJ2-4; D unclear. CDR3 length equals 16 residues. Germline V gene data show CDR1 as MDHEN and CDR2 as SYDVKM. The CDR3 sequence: CTSSSTRSLAKNIQYF. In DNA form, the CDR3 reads TGTACCAGCAGTTCAACACGGAGTTTGGCCAAAAACATTCAGTACTTC.

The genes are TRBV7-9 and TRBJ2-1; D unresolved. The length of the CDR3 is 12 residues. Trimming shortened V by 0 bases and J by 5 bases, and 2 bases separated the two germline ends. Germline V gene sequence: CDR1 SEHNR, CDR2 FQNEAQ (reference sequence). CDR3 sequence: CASSLANNEQFF. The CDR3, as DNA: TGTGCCAGCAGCTTAGCCAACAATGAGCAGTTCTTC.

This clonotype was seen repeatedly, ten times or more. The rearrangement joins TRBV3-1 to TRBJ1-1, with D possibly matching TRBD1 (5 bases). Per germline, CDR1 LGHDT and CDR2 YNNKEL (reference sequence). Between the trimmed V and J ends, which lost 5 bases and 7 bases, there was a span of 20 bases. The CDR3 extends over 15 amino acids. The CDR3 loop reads CASSSPGAGRSEAFF. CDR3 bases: TGTGCCAGCAGCTCCCCAGGAGCAGGGAGGAGTGAAGCTTTCTTT. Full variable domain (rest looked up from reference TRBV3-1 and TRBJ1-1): DTAVSQTPKYLVTQMGNDKSIKCEQNLGHDTMYWYKQDSKKFLKIMFSYNNKELIINETVPNRFSPKSPDKAHLNLHINSLELGDSAVYFCASSSPGAGRSEAFFGQGTRLTVV.

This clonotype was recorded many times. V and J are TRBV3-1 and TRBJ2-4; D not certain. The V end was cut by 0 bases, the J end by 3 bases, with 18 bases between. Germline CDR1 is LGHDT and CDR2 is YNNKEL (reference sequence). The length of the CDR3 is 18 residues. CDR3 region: CASSQDLGDQVGKNIQYF. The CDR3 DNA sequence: TGTGCCAGCAGCCAAGATCTAGGAGATCAGGTCGGCAAAAACATTCAGTACTTC.

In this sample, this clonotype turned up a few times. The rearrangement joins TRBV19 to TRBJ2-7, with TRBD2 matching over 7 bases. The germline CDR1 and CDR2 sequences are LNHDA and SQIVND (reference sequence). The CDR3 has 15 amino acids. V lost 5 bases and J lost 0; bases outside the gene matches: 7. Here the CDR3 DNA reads TGTGCCAGTAGTCTTGGCGGGAGCAGCTCCTACGAGCAGTACTTC. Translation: CASSLGGSSSYEQYF. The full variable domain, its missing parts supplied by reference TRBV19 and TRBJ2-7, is DGGITQSPKYLFRKEGQNVTLSCEQNLNHDAMYWYRQDPGQGLRLIYYSQIVNDFQKGDIAEGYSVSREKKESFPLTVTSAQKNPTAFYLCASSLGGSSSYEQYFGPGTRLTVT.

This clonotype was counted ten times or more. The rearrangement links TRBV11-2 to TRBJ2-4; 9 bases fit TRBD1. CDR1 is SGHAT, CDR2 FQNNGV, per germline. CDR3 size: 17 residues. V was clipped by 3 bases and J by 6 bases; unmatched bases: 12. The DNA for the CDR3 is TGTGCCAGCAGCTTTAGTAAGGGGGGACAGGGCTTAAACATTCAGTACTTC. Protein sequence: CASSFSKGGQGLNIQYF.

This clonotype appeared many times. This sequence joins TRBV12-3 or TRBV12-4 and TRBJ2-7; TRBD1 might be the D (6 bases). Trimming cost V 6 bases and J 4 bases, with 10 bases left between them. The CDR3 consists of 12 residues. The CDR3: CASSLQGYEQYF. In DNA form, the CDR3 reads TGTGCCAGCAGCTTACAGGGATACGAGCAGTACTTC.

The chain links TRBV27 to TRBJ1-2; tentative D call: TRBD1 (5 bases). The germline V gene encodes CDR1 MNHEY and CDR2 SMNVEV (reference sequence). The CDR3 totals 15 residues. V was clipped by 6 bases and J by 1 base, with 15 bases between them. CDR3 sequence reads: CASSPRGHHNYGYTF. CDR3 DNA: TGTGCCAGCAGCCCCCGAGGACACCATAACTATGGCTACACCTTC.

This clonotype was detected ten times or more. The CDR3 bases are TGTGCCAGCAGCTTTGTAGGGGGGTCCCGGATAGGGTACGAGCAGTACTTC. It encodes CASSFVGGSRIGYEQYF. The chain employs TRBV7-2 and TRBJ2-7, with D perhaps TRBD1 or TRBD2 (6 bases each). This CDR3 region has 17 residues. Trimming cost V 3 bases and J 4 bases, with 22 bases left between them. CDR1 is SGHTA and CDR2 is FQGNSA in the germline V gene. The full variable domain, in which reference TRBV7-2 and TRBJ2-7 provide the parts outside the CDR3, is GAGVSQSPSNKVTEKGKDVELRCDPISGHTALYWYRQSLGQGLEFLIYFQGNSAPDKSGLPSDRFSAERTGGSVSTLTIQRTQQEDSAVYLCASSFVGGSRIGYEQYFGPGTRLTVT.

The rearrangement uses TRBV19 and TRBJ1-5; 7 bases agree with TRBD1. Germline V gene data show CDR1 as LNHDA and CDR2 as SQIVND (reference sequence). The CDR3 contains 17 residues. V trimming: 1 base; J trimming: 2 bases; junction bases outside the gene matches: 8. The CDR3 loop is CASSIGDRVTRNQPQHF. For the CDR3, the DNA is TGTGCCAGTAGTATAGGAGACAGGGTAACTCGCAATCAGCCCCAGCATTTT.

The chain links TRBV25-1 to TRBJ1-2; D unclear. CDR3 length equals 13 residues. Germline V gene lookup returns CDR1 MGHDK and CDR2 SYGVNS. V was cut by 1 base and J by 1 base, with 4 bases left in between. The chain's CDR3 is CASSESVNYGYTF. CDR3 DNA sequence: TGTGCCAGCAGTGAATCAGTTAACTATGGCTACACCTTC.

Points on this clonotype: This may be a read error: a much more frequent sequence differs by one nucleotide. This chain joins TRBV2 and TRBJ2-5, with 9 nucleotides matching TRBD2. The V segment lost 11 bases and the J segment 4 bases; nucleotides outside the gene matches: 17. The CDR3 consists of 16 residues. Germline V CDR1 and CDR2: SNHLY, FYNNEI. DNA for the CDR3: TGTGCCGGCATGCGGCGTCTTAGCGGGGGAGGAGAGACCCAGTACTTC. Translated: CAGMRRLSGGGETQYF.

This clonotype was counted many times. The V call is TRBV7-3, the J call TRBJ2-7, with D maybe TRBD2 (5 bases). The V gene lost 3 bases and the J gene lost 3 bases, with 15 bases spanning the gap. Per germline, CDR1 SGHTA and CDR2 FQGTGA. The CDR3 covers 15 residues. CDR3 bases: TGTGCCAGCAGCTTGGCGATCGGGAAGGTCTACGAGCAGTACTTC. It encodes CASSLAIGKVYEQYF. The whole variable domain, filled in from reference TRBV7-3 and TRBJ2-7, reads GAGVSQTPSNKVTEKGKYVELRCDPISGHTALYWYRQSLGQGPEFLIYFQGTGAADDSGLPNDRFFAVRPEGSVSTLKIQRTERGDSAVYLCASSLAIGKVYEQYFGPGTRLTVT.

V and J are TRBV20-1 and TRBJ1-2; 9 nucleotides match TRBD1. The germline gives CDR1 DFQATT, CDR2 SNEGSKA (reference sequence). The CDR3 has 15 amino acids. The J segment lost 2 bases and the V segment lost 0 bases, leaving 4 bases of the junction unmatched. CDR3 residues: CSARDGQGLNYGYTF. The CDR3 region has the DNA TGCAGTGCTAGAGACGGACAGGGGCTCAACTATGGCTACACCTTC.

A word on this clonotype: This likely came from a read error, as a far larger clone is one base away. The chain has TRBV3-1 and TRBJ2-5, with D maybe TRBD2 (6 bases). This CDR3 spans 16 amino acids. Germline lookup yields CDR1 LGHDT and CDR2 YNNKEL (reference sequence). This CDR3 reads CTSSPQDGSTLREQYF. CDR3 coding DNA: TGTACCAGCAGCCCCCAGGACGGGTCCACCCTACGGGAGCAGTACTTC.

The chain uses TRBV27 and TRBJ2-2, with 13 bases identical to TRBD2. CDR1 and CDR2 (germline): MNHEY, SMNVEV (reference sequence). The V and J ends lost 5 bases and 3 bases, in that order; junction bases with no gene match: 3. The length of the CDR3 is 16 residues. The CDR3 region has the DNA TGTGCCAGCAGTGGCGGACTAGCGGGGGACACCGGGGAGCTGTTTTTT. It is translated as CASSGGLAGDTGELFF.

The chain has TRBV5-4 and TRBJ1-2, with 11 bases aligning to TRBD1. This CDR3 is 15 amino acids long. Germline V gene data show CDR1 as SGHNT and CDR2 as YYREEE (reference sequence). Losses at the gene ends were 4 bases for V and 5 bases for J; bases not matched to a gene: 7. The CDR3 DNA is TGTGCCAGCAGCGTAGGACAGGGGGCCTGGTATGGCTACACCTTC. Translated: CASSVGQGAWYGYTF.

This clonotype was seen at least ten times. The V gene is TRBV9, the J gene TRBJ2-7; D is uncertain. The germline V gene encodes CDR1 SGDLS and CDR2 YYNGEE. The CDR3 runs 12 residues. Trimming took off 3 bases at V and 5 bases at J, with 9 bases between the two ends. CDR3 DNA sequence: TGTGCCAGCAGCGGCTTTTCAGACGAGCAGTACTTC. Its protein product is CASSGFSDEQYF.

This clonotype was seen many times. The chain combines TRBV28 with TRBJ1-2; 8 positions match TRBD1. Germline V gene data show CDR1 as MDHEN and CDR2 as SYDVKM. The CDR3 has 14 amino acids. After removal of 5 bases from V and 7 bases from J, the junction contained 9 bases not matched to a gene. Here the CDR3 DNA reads TGTGCCAGCAGTCCCTCGCAACAGGGGGGTGGCTACACCTTC. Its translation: CASSPSQQGGGYTF.

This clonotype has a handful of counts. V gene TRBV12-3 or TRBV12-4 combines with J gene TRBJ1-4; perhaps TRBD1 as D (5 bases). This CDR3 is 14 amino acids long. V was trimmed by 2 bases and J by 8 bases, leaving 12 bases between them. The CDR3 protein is CASSLRDGGEKLFF. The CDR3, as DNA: TGTGCCAGCAGTTTAAGGGACGGGGGGGAAAAACTGTTTTTT.